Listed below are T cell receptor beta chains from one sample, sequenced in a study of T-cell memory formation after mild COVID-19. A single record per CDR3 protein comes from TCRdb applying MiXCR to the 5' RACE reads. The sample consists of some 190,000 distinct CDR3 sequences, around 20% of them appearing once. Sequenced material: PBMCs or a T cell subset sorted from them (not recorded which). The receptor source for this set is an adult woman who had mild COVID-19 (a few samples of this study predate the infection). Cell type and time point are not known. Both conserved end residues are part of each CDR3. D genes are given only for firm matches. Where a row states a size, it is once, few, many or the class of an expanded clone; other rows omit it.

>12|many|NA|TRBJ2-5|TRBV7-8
CASSLSGETQYF
TGTGCCAGCAGCCTTAGTGGAGAGACCCAGTACTTC
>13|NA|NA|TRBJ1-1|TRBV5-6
CASSLNLGREAFF
TGTGCCAGCAGCCTAAATTTGGGGCGTGAAGCTTTCTTT
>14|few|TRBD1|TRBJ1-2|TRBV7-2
CASSLYRGPYGYTF
TGTGCCAGCAGCTTATACAGGGGGCCATATGGCTACACCTTC
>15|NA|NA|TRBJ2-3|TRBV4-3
CASSQTRGTPGTQYF
TGCGCCAGCAGCCAAACCCGTGGAACGCCGGGTACGCAGTATTTT
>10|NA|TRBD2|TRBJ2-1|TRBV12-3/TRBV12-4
CASQLAEQFF
TGTGCCAGCCAACTAGCGGAGCAGTTCTTC
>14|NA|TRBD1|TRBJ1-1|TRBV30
CAWSLGGGVTEAFF
TGTGCCTGGAGTCTGGGAGGGGGCGTTACTGAAGCTTTCTTT
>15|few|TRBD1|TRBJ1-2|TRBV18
CASSSPGTGDQSYTF
TGTGCCAGCTCATCCCCCGGGACAGGGGACCAAAGCTACACCTTC
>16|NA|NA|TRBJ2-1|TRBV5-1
CASSFQAASSYNEQFF
TGCGCCAGCAGCTTTCAAGCGGCAAGCTCCTACAATGAGCAGTTCTTC
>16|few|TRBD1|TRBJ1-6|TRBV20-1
CSAPYPGTGLNSPLHF
TGCAGTGCTCCCTATCCCGGGACAGGGTTAAATTCACCCCTCCACTTT
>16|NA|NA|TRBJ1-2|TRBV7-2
CASSLVSGQGGYGYTF
TGTGCCAGCAGCTTAGTTTCTGGGCAGGGCGGCTATGGCTACACCTTC
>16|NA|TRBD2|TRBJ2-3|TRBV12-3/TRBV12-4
CASSLATSGGPDTQYF
TGTGCCAGCAGTTTGGCGACTAGCGGGGGGCCAGATACGCAGTATTTT
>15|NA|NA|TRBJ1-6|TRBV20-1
CSARDGTDFNSPLHF
TGCAGTGCTAGAGATGGCACGGACTTTAATTCACCCCTCCACTTT
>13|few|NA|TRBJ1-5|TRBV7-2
CASSLNSNQPQHF
TGTGCCAGCAGCTTAAATAGCAATCAGCCCCAGCATTTT
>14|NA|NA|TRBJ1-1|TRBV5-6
CASSFGGENTEAFF
TGTGCCAGCAGCTTTGGGGGGGAGAACACTGAAGCTTTCTTT